Below, 24 T cell receptor beta chains from the same sample are listed, as sequenced in a study of T cells after yellow fever vaccination. A single record per CDR3 protein comes from TCRdb applying MiXCR to the 5' RACE reads. The table has approximately 550,000 distinct CDR3 sequences, 15% to 20% seen once. The specimen was PBMCs, collected 15 days after the yellow fever booster vaccination. Every receptor here comes from a man between 25 and 39 years old who received the YFV17D yellow fever vaccine.

V gene TRBV5-1 combines with J gene TRBJ2-5; a weak D match, TRBD1 (6 bases). CDR3 length: 15 amino acids. Germline V gene data show CDR1 as SGHRS and CDR2 as YFSETQ. V gave up 4 bases and J gave up 5 bases, with 18 bases separating them. The CDR3 DNA follows: TGCGCCAGCAGCCAGGGGACACCGACCCGCGAGACCCAGTACTTC. Translated, it gives CASSQGTPTRETQYF.

This chain connects TRBV20-1 to TRBJ2-2; D is ambiguous. Germline CDR1 reads DFQATT; CDR2 reads SNEGSKA (reference sequence). Trimming shortened V by 0 bases and J by 7 bases, and 12 bases separated the two germline ends. The CDR3 has 14 residues. The CDR3, as DNA: TGCAGTGCTAGAGATCCGCGGATCGGCGGGGAGCTGTTTTTT. Its protein product is CSARDPRIGGELFF.

The table lists this clonotype with a few counts. V and J are TRBV20-1 and TRBJ2-1, with D possibly TRBD2 on 5 matching bases. The CDR3 is 15 residues long. V shed 0 bases and J shed 3 bases, with 12 bases lying between them. Looked up from germline, CDR1 is DFQATT and CDR2 is SNEGSKA (reference sequence). In nucleotides, the CDR3 is TGCAGTGCTAGAGACTTTGCGGGCGGCTACAATGAGCAGTTCTTC. It translates to CSARDFAGGYNEQFF.

A few counts support this clonotype. The chain is built from TRBV7-2 and TRBJ2-5, with D maybe TRBD1 (5 bases). The CDR3 sequence is 14 residues long. Germline lookup yields CDR1 SGHTA and CDR2 FQGNSA. V lost 1 base, J lost 9 bases, and 15 bases lay in between. CDR3 sequence (DNA): TGTGCCAGCAGCTTAGAACGGGTCAGGGTGTCCCAGTACTTC. This translates into CASSLERVRVSQYF.

A word on this clonotype: A junction end diverges from the germline sequence, so it may reflect a read error. The chain is built from TRBV5-4 and TRBJ2-1; TRBD2 matches 9 bases. The CDR3 consists of 16 residues. Germline-derived CDR1 and CDR2 are SGHNT and YYREEE (reference sequence). CDR3: CASSSVRTSEYNEQLF. Written as DNA, the CDR3 is TGTGCCAGCAGCTCCGTTAGGACTAGCGAATACAATGAGCAGTTATTC.

In its sample, this clonotype was seen many times. The CDR3 region is CASSPSGRGYEQYF. CDR3 DNA sequence: TGCGCCAGCAGCCCTAGCGGGAGGGGATACGAGCAGTACTTC. V gene TRBV5-1 combines with J gene TRBJ2-7; 12 bases are a match to TRBD2. The J segment lost 4 bases and the V segment lost 4 bases, leaving 3 bases of the junction unmatched. The CDR3 is 14 amino acids. Germline V gene data show CDR1 as SGHRS and CDR2 as YFSETQ.

The rearrangement joins TRBV5-1 to TRBJ2-3; 15 nucleotides line up with TRBD2. This CDR3 has 18 residues. CDR1 and CDR2 from the germline V gene are SGHRS and YFSETQ. Trimming at V came to 3 bases and at J to 0 bases, leaving 5 bases not matched to a gene. CDR3 in amino acids: CASSSGLAGGTSTDTQYF. Written as DNA, the CDR3 is TGCGCCAGCAGCTCGGGACTAGCGGGAGGCACTAGCACAGATACGCAGTATTTT.

This chain joins TRBV18 and TRBJ2-1; the match to TRBD2 covers 11 bases. CDR1 and CDR2 (germline): KGHSH, LQKENI. This CDR3 spans 14 amino acids. Losses at the gene ends were 3 bases for V and 7 bases for J; bases not matched to a gene: 2. In DNA form, the CDR3 reads TGTGCCAGCTCACCGGGACTAGCGGTAAATGAGCAGTTCTTC. Amino acids: CASSPGLAVNEQFF.

The chain links TRBV6-2 or TRBV6-3 to TRBJ2-1, with TRBD2 matching 11 bases. The germline V gene has CDR1 MNHEY and CDR2 SVGEGT. The CDR3 extends over 17 amino acids. Trimming at V came to 0 bases and at J to 6 bases, leaving 7 bases not matched to a gene. CDR3: CASSYSQLAGAGNEQFF. CDR3 nucleotide sequence: TGTGCCAGCAGTTACTCTCAACTAGCGGGAGCAGGCAATGAGCAGTTCTTC.

This clonotype has a handful of counts. The chain uses TRBV6-2 or TRBV6-3 and TRBJ1-1; the D is unclear. The CDR3 loop spans 13 amino acids. CDR1 is MNHEY and CDR2 is SVGEGT in the germline V gene. V was pared by 0 bases and J by 2 bases, with 4 bases between. CDR3 protein: CASSYSRNTEAFF. DNA for the CDR3: TGTGCCAGCAGTTACTCGAGAAACACTGAAGCTTTCTTT.

A few counts support this clonotype. The chain employs TRBV12-3 or TRBV12-4 and TRBJ2-7, with 9 bases lining up with TRBD1. The trim removed 9 bases at V and 5 bases at J, leaving 8 bases unmatched. The CDR3 loop spans 13 amino acids. CDR3 amino acids: CASTGTGLHEQYF. CDR3 nucleotide sequence: TGTGCCAGTACCGGGACAGGGCTCCACGAGCAGTACTTC.

This clonotype was observed a handful of times. The chain links TRBV20-1 to TRBJ2-7; TRBD2 might be the D (6 bases). The CDR3 has 13 residues. In germline, CDR1 is DFQATT, CDR2 SNEGSKA (reference sequence). Trimming removed 7 bases at V and 3 bases at J, with 16 bases between. CDR3 bases: TGCAGTGTAGGAGGGTATTCAGGCTACGAGCAGTACTTC. Translated: CSVGGYSGYEQYF.

The chain carries TRBV5-6 and TRBJ1-1, with D perhaps TRBD1 (6 bases). V gave up 0 bases and J gave up 7 bases, with 10 bases separating them. CDR1 is SGHDT and CDR2 is YYEEEE in the germline V gene. This CDR3 has 13 residues. As DNA, the CDR3 is TGTGCCAGCAGCTTGGTCGGGGGGCTTGAAGCTTTCTTT. This gives the protein CASSLVGGLEAFF.

The rearrangement uses TRBV10-1 and TRBJ2-5; 8 bases match TRBD2. CDR3 length: 15 residues. Trimming removed 0 bases from V and 1 base from J; junction bases left unmatched: 1. CDR1 and CDR2 (germline): WNHNN, SYGVQD (reference sequence). CDR3 in DNA: TGCGCCAGCAGTGAGTCCCTAGCGGGCCAAGAGACCCAGTACTTC. Amino acid sequence: CASSESLAGQETQYF.

This sequence joins TRBV29-1 and TRBJ2-1; D might be TRBD1 (6 bases). Germline V gene sequence: CDR1 SQVTM, CDR2 ANQGSEA. CDR3 size: 12 residues. Trimming removed 8 bases from V and 9 bases from J, with 17 bases in between. CDR3 sequence (DNA): TGCAGCTCAGCGCCAGGGGCAGGTGAGCAGTTCTTC. It codes for CSSAPGAGEQFF.

This chain uses TRBV20-1 with TRBJ2-6, with D perhaps matching TRBD1 (6 bases). Germline V gene data show CDR1 as DFQATT and CDR2 as SNEGSKA (reference sequence). This CDR3 has 13 residues. Trimming shortened V by 6 bases and J by 7 bases, and 13 bases separated the two germline ends. CDR3 region: CSASIGGANVLTF. In DNA, the CDR3 is TGCAGTGCGTCCATAGGGGGAGCCAACGTCCTGACTTTC.

This clonotype showed up just a few times. V usage is TRBV12-3 or TRBV12-4 and J usage is TRBJ2-2; unclear D gene. The V gene lost 5 bases and the J gene lost 4 bases, with 17 bases spanning the gap. The CDR3 is 16 residues long. The CDR3 DNA follows: TGTGCCAGCAGTCGAACATTGCGGCTGGCCACCGGGGAGCTGTTTTTT. It codes for CASSRTLRLATGELFF.

The rearrangement joins TRBV4-3 to TRBJ2-7; 8 nucleotides match TRBD1. This CDR3 comprises 20 residues. Germline CDR1 and CDR2: LGHNA and YSLEER. J was trimmed by 2 bases and V by 2 bases; bases with no gene match: 20. CDR3 in amino acids: CASSQSRPSPGGLRPYEQYF. CDR3 in DNA: TGCGCCAGCAGCCAATCCCGACCTAGCCCAGGGGGCCTGAGGCCCTACGAGCAGTACTTC.

In its sample, this clonotype was seen many times. This chain links TRBV20-1 with TRBJ2-1; 11 nucleotides align to TRBD2. Per germline, CDR1 DFQATT and CDR2 SNEGSKA (reference sequence). The CDR3 consists of 14 residues. The trim removed 1 base at V and 6 bases at J, leaving 2 bases unmatched. The CDR3 region is CSARGLAGSNEQFF. CDR3 DNA: TGCAGTGCTAGAGGACTAGCGGGGTCCAATGAGCAGTTCTTC.

This clonotype was detected a few times. The genes are TRBV6-2 or TRBV6-3 and TRBJ1-2; no clear D gene. V was clipped by 5 bases and J by 2 bases, with 12 bases between them. This CDR3 is 14 amino acids long. Germline V gene sequence: CDR1 MNHEY, CDR2 SVGEGT. The CDR3 DNA is TGTGCCAGCAGTGACCCTGGACGGAACTATGGCTACACCTTC. The encoded protein is CASSDPGRNYGYTF.

This clonotype appeared a few times. The rearrangement uses TRBV29-1 and TRBJ2-1, with a weak D call TRBD2 (5 bases). Trimming shortened V by 4 bases and J by 8 bases, and 12 bases separated the two germline ends. The CDR3 is 12 residues long. Germline values: CDR1 SQVTM, CDR2 ANQGSEA. CDR3 residues: CSVGPAGDEQFF. The DNA for the CDR3 is TGCAGCGTTGGTCCGGCGGGCGATGAGCAGTTCTTC.

The rearrangement joins TRBV20-1 to TRBJ2-1; 8 nucleotides match TRBD1. V shed 3 bases and J 10 bases; nucleotides not matched to a gene: 14. The germline V gene has CDR1 DFQATT and CDR2 SNEGSKA (reference sequence). This CDR3 spans 15 amino acids. CDR3 residues: CSASLSGGVFSEQFF. As DNA, the CDR3 is TGCAGTGCTAGTCTTTCAGGGGGCGTTTTTAGCGAGCAGTTCTTC.

The chain employs TRBV2 and TRBJ1-1; D is possibly TRBD1 (6 bases). The CDR3 runs 14 residues. From germline, CDR1 is SNHLY and CDR2 FYNNEI. V lost 5 bases to trimming and J lost 3 bases, with 13 bases between them. CDR3 DNA sequence: TGTGCCAGCAGTATGCAGGGGTCGGACACTGAAGCTTTCTTT. Its protein is CASSMQGSDTEAFF.

This clonotype was seen more than once but under ten times. The genes are TRBV20-1 and TRBJ2-5; D unclear. Per the germline V gene, CDR1 is DFQATT and CDR2 is SNEGSKA (reference sequence). V was shortened by 6 bases and J by 1 base, with 9 bases between the two germline ends. This CDR3 contains 12 residues. In DNA, the CDR3 is TGCAGTGCCTGGAGCTCCCAAGAGACCCAGTACTTC. It is translated as CSAWSSQETQYF.